This T cell receptor (beta chain) is from a study of T cell repertoires in cytomegalovirus infection. Looking at the study overall: Selected CMV epitopes included recently identified HLA-C-restricted ones as well as well-studied HLA-B-restricted ones. Broader study findings: The study found HLA-C-restricted CMV-specific TCR beta clonotypes dominating the ex vivo response.

As for this clonotype: Antigen unknown.

One entry per CDR3 protein results from TCRdb running MiXCR on the reads. Of fewer than 1,000,000 distinct CDR3 sequences listed, roughly a third were seen once; the top ten hold roughly 13%. Trimming removed 4 bases from V and 1 base from J; junction bases left unmatched: 2. Germline loops: CDR1 MDHEN, CDR2 SYDVKM. CDR3 size: 14 residues. This clonotype originated in a human donor in good health (CMV status not recorded). Some clones in this sample may be carry-over from other donors' samples. This material consisted of cultured CD8+ T cells from PBMCs, taken from culture after CMV antigen stimulation. The chain recombines TRBV28 with TRBJ1-2, with 8 nucleotides matching TRBD1. In nucleotides, the CDR3 is TGTGCCAGCAGTTCACAGGGGGATAACTATGGCTACACCTTC. It is translated as CASSSQGDNYGYTF.